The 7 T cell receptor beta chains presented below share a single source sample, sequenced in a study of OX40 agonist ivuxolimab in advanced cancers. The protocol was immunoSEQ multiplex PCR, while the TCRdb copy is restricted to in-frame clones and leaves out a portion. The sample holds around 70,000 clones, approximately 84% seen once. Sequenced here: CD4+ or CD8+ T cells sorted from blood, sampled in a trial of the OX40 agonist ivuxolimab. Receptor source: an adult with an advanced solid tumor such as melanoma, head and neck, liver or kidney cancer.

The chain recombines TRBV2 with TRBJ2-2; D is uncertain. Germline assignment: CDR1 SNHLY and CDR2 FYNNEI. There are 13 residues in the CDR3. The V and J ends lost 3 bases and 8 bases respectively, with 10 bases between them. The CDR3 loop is CASSDLGTGELFF. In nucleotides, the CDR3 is TGTGCCAGCAGTGACTTGGGTACGGGGGAGCTGTTTTTT.

The CDR3 is CASSEFPLLGPQHF. In DNA form, the CDR3 reads TGTGCCAGCAGTGAATTTCCCCTCCTGGGGCCCCAGCATTTT. The rearrangement links TRBV6-1 to TRBJ1-5; D remains ambiguous. V lost 2 bases and J 9 bases, leaving 14 bases between the germline ends. From germline, CDR1 is MNHNS and CDR2 SASEGT. This CDR3 comprises 14 residues.

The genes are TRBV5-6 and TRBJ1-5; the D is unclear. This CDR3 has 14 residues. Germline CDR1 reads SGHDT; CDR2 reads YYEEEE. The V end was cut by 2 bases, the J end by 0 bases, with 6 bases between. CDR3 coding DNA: TGTGCCAGCAGCTTAAGAGTTAGCAATCAGCCCCAGCATTTT. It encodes CASSLRVSNQPQHF.

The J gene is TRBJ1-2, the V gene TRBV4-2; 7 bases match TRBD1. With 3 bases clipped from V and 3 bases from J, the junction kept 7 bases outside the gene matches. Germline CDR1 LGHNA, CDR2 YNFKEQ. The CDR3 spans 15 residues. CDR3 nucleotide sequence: TGTGCCAGCAGCCACGCAGACAGGGAAGACTATGGCTACACCTTC. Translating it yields CASSHADREDYGYTF.

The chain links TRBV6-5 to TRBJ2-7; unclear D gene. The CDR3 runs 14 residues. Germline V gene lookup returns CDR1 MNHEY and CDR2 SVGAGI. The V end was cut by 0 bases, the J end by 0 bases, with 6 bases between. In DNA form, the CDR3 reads TGTGCCAGCAGTTACTCGGTGGGCTCCTACGAGCAGTACTTC. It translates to CASSYSVGSYEQYF.

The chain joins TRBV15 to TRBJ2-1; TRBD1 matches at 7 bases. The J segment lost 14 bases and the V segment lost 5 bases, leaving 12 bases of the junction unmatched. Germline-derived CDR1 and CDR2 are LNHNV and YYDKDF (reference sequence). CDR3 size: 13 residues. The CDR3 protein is CATSSSDRALEFF. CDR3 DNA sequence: TGTGCCACCAGCTCGAGCGACAGGGCGTTGGAGTTCTTC.

The CDR3 spells CASSSQGAVGELFF. The CDR3 DNA sequence: TGTGCCAGCAGCTCACAGGGGGCGGTCGGGGAGCTGTTTTTT. The chain uses TRBV7-9 and TRBJ2-2, with 9 bases fitting TRBD1. CDR1 and CDR2 from the germline V gene are SEHNR and FQNEAQ (reference sequence). The CDR3 contains 14 residues. Losses at the gene ends were 4 bases for V and 7 bases for J; bases not matched to a gene: 4.